This record looks at one T cell receptor beta chain sequence and its context. Its antigen is not known. Losses at the gene ends were 7 bases for V and 7 bases for J; bases not matched to a gene: 14. Germline values: CDR1 SNHLY, CDR2 FYNNEI. The CDR3 sequence is 15 residues long. The sample is drawn from a study of cytomegalovirus exposure and HLA in healthy donors. Findings of the study overall: The study labeled 150 or so TCR beta chains cytomegalovirus-associated. The authors later found HLA-associated TCR beta chains more clonally expanded than equally common others.

PCR primers comprised 60 Vbeta and 13 Jbeta primers. TCRdb's copy holds only in-frame clones and misses some; the assay was immunoSEQ multiplex PCR. The repertoire holds fewer than 200,000 clones, with roughly 84% as singletons. The chain uses TRBV2 and TRBJ2-7; 9 bases are shared with TRBD1. Material for sequencing was PBMCs. This TCR came from a man aged 25 to 40 in good health and CMV-seropositive. The CDR3 bases are TGTGCCAGCAAGGGACAGGGAACCCTAGGGGAAGAGCAGTACTTC. It specifies CASKGQGTLGEEQYF.